A single T cell receptor (beta chain) is shown here with its context. V dropped 2 bases and J dropped 7; count of bases not matched to a gene: 6. Germline values: CDR1 MGHRA, CDR2 YSYEKL. CDR3 size: 15 residues. Generated by immunoSEQ multiplex PCR, the TCRdb table keeps only in-frame clones and is missing some. Of roughly 18,000 clones in the sample, 87% are singletons; the top ten hold about 2.1%. This record comes from a study of neoadjuvant nivolumab and ipilimumab in lung cancer. The chain couples TRBV4-1 to TRBJ2-1, with TRBD2 matching 9 bases. This TCR was recovered from an adult with non-small cell lung cancer. Material: peripheral blood, obtained before neoadjuvant nivolumab, alone or with ipilimumab. CDR3 sequence reads: CASSQMAGGDNEQFF. CDR3 nucleotides: TGCGCCAGCAGCCAAATGGCGGGAGGGGATAATGAGCAGTTCTTC.